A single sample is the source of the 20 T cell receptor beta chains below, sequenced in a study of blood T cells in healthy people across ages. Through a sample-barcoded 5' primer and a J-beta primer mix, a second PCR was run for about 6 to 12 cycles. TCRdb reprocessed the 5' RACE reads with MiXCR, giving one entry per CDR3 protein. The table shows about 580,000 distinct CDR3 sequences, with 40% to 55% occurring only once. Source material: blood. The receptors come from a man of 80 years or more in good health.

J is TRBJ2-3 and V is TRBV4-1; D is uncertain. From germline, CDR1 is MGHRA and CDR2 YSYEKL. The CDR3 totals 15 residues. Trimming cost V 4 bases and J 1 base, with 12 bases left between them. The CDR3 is CASSLTPIGTDTQYF. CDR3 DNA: TGCGCCAGCAGCCTAACGCCGATCGGCACAGATACGCAGTATTTT.

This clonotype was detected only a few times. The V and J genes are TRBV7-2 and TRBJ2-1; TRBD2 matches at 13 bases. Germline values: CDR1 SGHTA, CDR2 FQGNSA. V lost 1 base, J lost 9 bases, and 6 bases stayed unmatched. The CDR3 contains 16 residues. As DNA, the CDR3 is TGTGCCAGCAGCTTAGAACTAGCGGGAGGGAGGGGTGAGCAGTTCTTC. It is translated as CASSLELAGGRGEQFF.

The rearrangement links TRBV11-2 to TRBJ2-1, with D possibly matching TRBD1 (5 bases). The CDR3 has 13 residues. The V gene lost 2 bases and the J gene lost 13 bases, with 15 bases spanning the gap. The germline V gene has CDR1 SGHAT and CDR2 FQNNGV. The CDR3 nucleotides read TGTGCCAGCAGCTTACAGCGTTGGGGCTCTCAGTTCTTC. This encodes CASSLQRWGSQFF. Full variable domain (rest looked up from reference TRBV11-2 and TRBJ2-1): EAGVAQSPRYKIIEKRQSVAFWCNPISGHATLYWYQQILGQGPKLLIQFQNNGVVDDSQLPKDRFSAERLKGVDSTLKIQPAKLEDSAVYLCASSLQRWGSQFFGPGTRLTVL.

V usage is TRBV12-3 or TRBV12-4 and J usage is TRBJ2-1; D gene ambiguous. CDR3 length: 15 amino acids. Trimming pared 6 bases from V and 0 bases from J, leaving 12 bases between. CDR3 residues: CASRELSSSYNEQFF. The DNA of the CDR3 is TGTGCCAGCAGGGAACTCTCGAGCTCCTACAATGAGCAGTTCTTC.

The CDR3 DNA is TGCAGTGCCACCCGGGGGGCAGGCGGAGAGACCCAGTACTTC. Protein: CSATRGAGGETQYF. This rearrangement joins TRBV20-1 to TRBJ2-7, with TRBD2 as a possible D gene (7 bases). The J call may be wrong; the DNA end is better matched by TRBJ2-5. This CDR3 region has 14 residues. Germline V gene lookup returns CDR1 DFQATT and CDR2 SNEGSKA (reference sequence).

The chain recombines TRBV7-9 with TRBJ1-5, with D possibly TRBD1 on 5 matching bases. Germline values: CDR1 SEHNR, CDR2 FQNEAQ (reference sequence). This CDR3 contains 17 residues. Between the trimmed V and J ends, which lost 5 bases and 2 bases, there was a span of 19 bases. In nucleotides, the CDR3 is TGTGCCAGCAGCCCAGAACGGGGGACTGCCCGCAATCAGCCCCAGCATTTT. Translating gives CASSPERGTARNQPQHF.

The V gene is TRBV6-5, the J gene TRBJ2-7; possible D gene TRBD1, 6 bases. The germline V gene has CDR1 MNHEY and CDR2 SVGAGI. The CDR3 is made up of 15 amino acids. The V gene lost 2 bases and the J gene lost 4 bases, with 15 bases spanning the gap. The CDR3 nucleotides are TGTGCCAGCAGTTACCTGGGGCAGGGGTTTTACGAGCAGTACTTC. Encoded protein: CASSYLGQGFYEQYF.

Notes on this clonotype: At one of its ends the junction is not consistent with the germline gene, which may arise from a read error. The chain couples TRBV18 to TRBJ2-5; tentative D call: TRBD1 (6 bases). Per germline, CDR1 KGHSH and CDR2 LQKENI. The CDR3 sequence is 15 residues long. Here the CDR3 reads CAGSPAGALQETQYF. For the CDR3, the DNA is TGTGCCGGCTCACCAGCAGGGGCCCTACAAGAGACCCAGTACTTC.

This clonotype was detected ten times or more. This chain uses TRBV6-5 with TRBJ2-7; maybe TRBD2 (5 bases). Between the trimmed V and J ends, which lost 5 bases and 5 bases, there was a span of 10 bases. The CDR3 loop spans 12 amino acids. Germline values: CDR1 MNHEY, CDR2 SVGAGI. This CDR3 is CASSNGVHEQYF. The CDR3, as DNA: TGTGCCAGCAGTAACGGGGTTCACGAGCAGTACTTC.

CDR3 sequence reads: CSAIGGGYEQYF. CDR3 nucleotide sequence: TGCAGTGCGATCGGCGGGGGCTACGAGCAGTACTTC. The chain recombines TRBV20-1 with TRBJ2-7; 7 bases fit TRBD2. CDR1 and CDR2 (germline): DFQATT, SNEGSKA (reference sequence). CDR3 length: 12 amino acids. J was trimmed by 3 bases and V by 6 bases; bases with no gene match: 5.

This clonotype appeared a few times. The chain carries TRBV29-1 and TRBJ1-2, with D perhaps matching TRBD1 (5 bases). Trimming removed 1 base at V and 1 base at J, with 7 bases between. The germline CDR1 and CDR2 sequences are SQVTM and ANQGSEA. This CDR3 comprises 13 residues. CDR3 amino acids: CSVEGTFNYGYTF. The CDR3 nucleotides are TGCAGCGTTGAAGGGACATTTAACTATGGCTACACCTTC.

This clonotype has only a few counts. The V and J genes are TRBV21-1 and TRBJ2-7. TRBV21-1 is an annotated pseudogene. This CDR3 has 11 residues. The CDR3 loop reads CASSKWDEQYF. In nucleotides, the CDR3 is TGTGCCAGCAGCAAATGGGACGAGCAGTACTTC.

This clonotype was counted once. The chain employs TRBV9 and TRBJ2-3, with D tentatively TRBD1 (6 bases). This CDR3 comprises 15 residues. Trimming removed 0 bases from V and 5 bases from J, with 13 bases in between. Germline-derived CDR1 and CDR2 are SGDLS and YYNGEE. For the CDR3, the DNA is TGTGCCAGCAGCGTAGTCACAGGGTTAGGAGATACGCAGTATTTT. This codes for CASSVVTGLGDTQYF. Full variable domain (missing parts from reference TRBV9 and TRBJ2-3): DSGVTQTPKHLITATGQRVTLRCSPRSGDLSVYWYQQSLDQGLQFLIQYYNGEERAKGNILERFSAQQFPDLHSELNLSSLELGDSALYFCASSVVTGLGDTQYFGPGTRLTVL.

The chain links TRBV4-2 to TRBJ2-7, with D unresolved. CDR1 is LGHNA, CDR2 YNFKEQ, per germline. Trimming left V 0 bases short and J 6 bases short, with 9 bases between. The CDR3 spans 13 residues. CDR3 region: CASSQDKGREQYF. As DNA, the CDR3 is TGTGCCAGCAGCCAAGATAAGGGTCGCGAGCAGTACTTC.

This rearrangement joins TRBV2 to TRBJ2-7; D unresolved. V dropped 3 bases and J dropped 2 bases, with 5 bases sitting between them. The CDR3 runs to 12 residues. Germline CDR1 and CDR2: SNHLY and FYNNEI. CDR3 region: CASSEQTYEQYF. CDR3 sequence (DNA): TGTGCCAGCAGTGAGCAGACCTACGAGCAGTACTTC.

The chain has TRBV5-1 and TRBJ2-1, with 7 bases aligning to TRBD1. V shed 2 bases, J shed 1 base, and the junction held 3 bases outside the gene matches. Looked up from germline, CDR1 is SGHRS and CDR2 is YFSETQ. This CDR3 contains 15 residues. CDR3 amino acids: CASSFTGESYNEQFF. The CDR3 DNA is TGCGCCAGCAGCTTTACAGGGGAATCCTACAATGAGCAGTTCTTC.

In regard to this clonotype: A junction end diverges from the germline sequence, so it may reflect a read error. The CDR3 coding sequence is TGCAACGTTGGGGACCTCTTGAGGTACGAGCAGTACTTC. Translated, it gives CNVGDLLRYEQYF. J is TRBJ2-7 and V is TRBV29-1; D tentatively fits TRBD1 or TRBD2 (5 bases each). Germline V gene lookup returns CDR1 SQVTM and CDR2 ANQGSEA. The CDR3 runs 13 residues.

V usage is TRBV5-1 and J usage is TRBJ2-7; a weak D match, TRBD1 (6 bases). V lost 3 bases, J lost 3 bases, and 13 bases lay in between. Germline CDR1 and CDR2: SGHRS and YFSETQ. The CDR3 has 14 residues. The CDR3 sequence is CASSSTGTLYEQYF. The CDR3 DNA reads TGCGCCAGCAGCTCAACCGGGACACTCTACGAGCAGTACTTC.

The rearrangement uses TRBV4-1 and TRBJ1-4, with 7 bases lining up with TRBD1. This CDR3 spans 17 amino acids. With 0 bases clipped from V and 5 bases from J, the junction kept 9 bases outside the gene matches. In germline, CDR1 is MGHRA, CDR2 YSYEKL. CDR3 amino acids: CASSQDEGRGGNEKLFF. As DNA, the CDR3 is TGCGCCAGCAGCCAAGATGAGGGCAGGGGGGGAAATGAAAAACTGTTTTTT.

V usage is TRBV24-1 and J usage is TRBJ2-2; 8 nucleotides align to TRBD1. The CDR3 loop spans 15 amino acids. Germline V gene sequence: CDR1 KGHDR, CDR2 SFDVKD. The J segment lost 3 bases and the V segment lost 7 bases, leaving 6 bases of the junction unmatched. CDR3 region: CATSSTGDHTGELFF. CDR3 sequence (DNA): TGTGCCACCAGCTCGACAGGGGACCACACCGGGGAGCTGTTTTTT.